This T cell receptor (beta chain) was documented in a study of T cell changes during pregnancy in multiple sclerosis. Germline V gene sequence: CDR1 ENHRY, CDR2 SYGVKD. The germline V and J ends were trimmed by 0 bases and 3 bases, with 14 bases remaining between them. This CDR3 is 16 amino acids long. TCRdb's table, derived via immunoSEQ multiplex PCR, lists solely in-frame clones and lacks some. The data contain about 41,000 clones, roughly 88% of them seen just once; the ten biggest clones take up roughly 4.9%. The chain joins TRBV10-3 to TRBJ2-5, with D tentatively TRBD1 (6 bases). The sample was peripheral blood, taken in the first trimester of pregnancy. The clonotype was recovered from a female donor in good health, enrolled as a control in a pregnancy study. The CDR3 sequence: CAISESAGAWEETQYF. CDR3 bases: TGTGCCATCAGTGAGTCGGCAGGGGCTTGGGAAGAGACCCAGTACTTC.